This T cell receptor beta chain appears in the sequencing data of a study of cytomegalovirus exposure and HLA in healthy donors. Study-wide results and caveats: The listing of 150 to 200 TCR beta chains classed them as cytomegalovirus-associated. With high specificity and sensitivity, the classifier reportedly diagnosed cytomegalovirus status. In vitro work confirmed that three CMV-associated chains recognize CMV antigens.

These donors were members of the approximately 110-subject validation cohort, a group separate from the roughly 670-subject first cohort. The CDR3 totals 14 residues. Germline V gene data show CDR1 as MNHEY and CDR2 as SMNVEV (reference sequence). Deletions cut 0 bases from V and 5 bases from J, with 11 bases between. TCRdb keeps only in-frame clones here, not all; method: immunoSEQ multiplex PCR. This table holds about 180,000 clones, 85% found once. This clone has only a few counts. Antigen unknown. The sample was PBMCs. This chain connects TRBV27 to TRBJ2-7; D is possibly TRBD1 (5 bases). This clonotype originated in a man younger than 35 in good health and CMV-seropositive. In DNA form, the CDR3 reads TGTGCCAGCAGTTTATCTGCAGGGATGGACGAGCAGTACTTC. Its translation: CASSLSAGMDEQYF.